Below, one T cell receptor beta chain is given with its context. Assay: immunoSEQ multiplex PCR; the TCRdb copy retains only in-frame clones and omits some. Of 950,000 to 1,200,000 clones listed, approximately 75% are singletons. The sample is drawn from a study of shared clonotypes between healthy human individuals. Across the whole study: Plates per donor: three CD4 naive, three CD4 memory, two CD8 naive, one CD8 memory.

This CDR3 spans 14 amino acids. V lost 1 base and J 4 bases, leaving 8 bases between the germline ends. The germline V gene encodes CDR1 MDHEN and CDR2 SYDVKM. The gene calls are TRBV28 and TRBJ1-5; D remains unclear. The sequencing sample was made of memory CD4+ T cells from PBMCs. As for subset: CD45RA-negative fraction. This receptor was taken from a man between 18 and 35 years old in good health. Some clones in this sample may be carry-over from other donors' samples. CDR3 region: CASSLLGGNQPQHF. The CDR3 bases are TGTGCCAGCAGTTTATTGGGTGGAAATCAGCCCCAGCATTTT. Together with reference TRBV28 and TRBJ1-5, the CDR3 gives the full variable domain: DVKVTQSSRYLVKRTGEKVFLECVQDMDHENMFWYRQDPGLGLRLIYFSYDVKMKEKGDIPEGYSVSREKKERFSLILESASTNQTSMYLCASSLLGGNQPQHFGDGTRLSIL.